In this sample, the clone carrying this T cell receptor beta chain turned up once. The antigen is not known. This sample is part of a study of cytomegalovirus exposure and HLA in healthy donors. Study-level findings and limits: A link between a missense DCLRE1C variant and TCR beta V- and J-gene trimming emerged from a later analysis. Presence/absence comparisons presumed near-even sequencing depth among donors. Accurate HLA-A and HLA-B prediction from TCR beta sequences was reported for most subjects. Later on, an analysis tied approximately 17,000 TCR beta sequences to HLA alleles at 0.05 false discovery rate.

Between the trimmed V and J ends, which lost 2 bases and 3 bases, there was a span of 11 bases. The CDR3 sequence is 14 residues long. Per the germline V gene, CDR1 is MDHEN and CDR2 is SYDVKM. Amplification used 60 Vbeta primers and 13 Jbeta primers. Assay used: immunoSEQ multiplex PCR; TCRdb lists only in-frame clones, some missing. The data show 150,000 to 190,000 clones, 82% seen once. The sequencing sample was made of PBMCs. The chain couples TRBV28 to TRBJ2-7; D call uncertain. The sequence was collected from a woman aged 50 to 60 in good health and CMV-seropositive. The CDR3 nucleotides read TGTGCCAGCAGTTTAGGCCAGGTCCGCTACGAGCAGTACTTC. Translation gives CASSLGQVRYEQYF.